What follows are 10 T cell receptor beta chains derived from one specimen sequenced in a study of cytomegalovirus exposure and HLA in healthy donors. 60 Vbeta and 13 Jbeta primers were used in PCR. TCRdb's copy holds only in-frame clones and misses some; the assay was immunoSEQ multiplex PCR. This repertoire shows roughly 100,000 clones, around 86% found once; its top ten account for 6% to 8%. Sequencing was done on a sample of PBMCs. The receptors here all came from a man between 25 and 39 years old in good health and CMV-seropositive.

J is TRBJ2-3 and V is TRBV5-1; maybe TRBD2 (6 bases). There are 15 residues in the CDR3. V was pared by 2 bases and J by 1 base, with 11 bases between. The germline CDR1 and CDR2 sequences are SGHRS and YFSETQ. The chain's CDR3 is CASSFGSSGTDTQYF. CDR3 coding DNA: TGCGCCAGCAGCTTCGGGAGTAGCGGCACAGATACGCAGTATTTT.

The chain recombines TRBV19 with TRBJ2-5, with a possible D match to TRBD1 (5 bases). Germline values: CDR1 LNHDA, CDR2 SQIVND (reference sequence). The CDR3 extends over 13 amino acids. The V gene lost 8 bases and the J gene lost 1 base, with 11 bases spanning the gap. The CDR3 region has the DNA TGTGCCAGTGCCCAGGGAACCCAAGAGACCCAGTACTTC. As protein: CASAQGTQETQYF.

V usage is TRBV5-1 and J usage is TRBJ2-1; tentative D call: TRBD2 (6 bases). The CDR3 is 13 residues long. Trimming cost V 0 bases and J 8 bases, with 9 bases left between them. Looked up from germline, CDR1 is SGHRS and CDR2 is YFSETQ. CDR3 coding DNA: TGCGCCAGCAGCTTGGGGGGCGGGGATGAGCAGTTCTTC. It is translated as CASSLGGGDEQFF.

The table lists this clone with a count of one. J is TRBJ2-1 and V is TRBV7-2; 10 nucleotides line up with TRBD2. The CDR3 is made up of 13 amino acids. The germline V gene encodes CDR1 SGHTA and CDR2 FQGNSA. Unmatched junction bases numbered 7, after V lost 2 bases and J lost 15 bases. The CDR3 DNA reads TGTGCCAGCAGCTTACAGAGCGGGGGGGGTGGGTTCTTC. Amino acid sequence: CASSLQSGGGGFF.

The sample holds one count of this clone. The chain has TRBV2 and TRBJ1-2, with TRBD1 identical over 8 bases. CDR1 and CDR2 from the germline V gene are SNHLY and FYNNEI. J was trimmed by 3 bases and V by 6 bases; bases with no gene match: 6. The CDR3 runs 14 residues. As DNA, the CDR3 is TGTGCCAGCAGCCTCCTGACAGGGGACTATGGCTACACCTTC. It encodes CASSLLTGDYGYTF.

The rearrangement joins TRBV14 to TRBJ2-7; a weak D match, TRBD1 (7 bases). The V gene's germline CDR1 is SGHDN and CDR2 FVKESK. CDR3 length: 20 residues. V lost 2 bases and J lost 0, with 26 bases in between. CDR3 residues: CASSQNRGGQAPHGSYEQYF. CDR3 coding DNA: TGTGCCAGCAGCCAAAATAGGGGAGGACAGGCTCCGCACGGCTCCTACGAGCAGTACTTC.

The gene calls are TRBV4-3 and TRBJ1-1; the D is unclear. This CDR3 contains 14 residues. Germline V lookup: CDR1 LGHNA, CDR2 YSLEER. V was shortened by 1 base and J by 1 base, with 7 bases between the two germline ends. The CDR3 is CASSQGERNTEAFF. CDR3 nucleotide sequence: TGCGCCAGCAGCCAAGGGGAGAGGAACACTGAAGCTTTCTTT.

The chain joins TRBV14 to TRBJ2-1; D remains ambiguous. The CDR3 has 11 amino acids. Trimming pared 3 bases from V and 5 bases from J, leaving 2 bases between. The germline gives CDR1 SGHDN, CDR2 FVKESK. In DNA, the CDR3 is TGTGCCAGCAGCCATAACAATGAGCAGTTCTTC. It codes for CASSHNNEQFF.

This chain links TRBV5-4 with TRBJ2-7; weak D call: TRBD2 (5 bases). In germline, CDR1 is SGHNT, CDR2 YYREEE (reference sequence). The CDR3 is made up of 14 amino acids. The V end was cut by 4 bases, the J end by 1 base, with 12 bases between. In DNA form, the CDR3 reads TGTGCCAGCAGCCCCCCTACTAGTTCCTACGAGCAGTACTTC. It encodes CASSPPTSSYEQYF.

J is TRBJ2-1 and V is TRBV4-2; D perhaps matches TRBD2 (7 bases). Germline V gene data show CDR1 as LGHNA and CDR2 as YNFKEQ. Trimming took 3 bases from V and 5 from J, leaving 14 bases between them. The CDR3 runs to 15 residues. The CDR3 DNA follows: TGTGCCAGCAGCCAGGGGGCGGGGGCGCACAATGAGCAGTTCTTC. As protein: CASSQGAGAHNEQFF.